This TCR beta chain was obtained from a study of T cells expressing NK-cell markers. The wider study: Most of the eight sequenced donors were HCMV-seropositive; one was seronegative.

TCRdb reprocessed the 5' RACE reads, keeping one entry per CDR3 protein, no DNA. This listing includes hundreds of thousands of distinct CDR3 sequences. The length of the CDR3 is 17 residues. CDR1 and CDR2 (germline): SGHRS, YFSETQ. Sequenced sample: blood T cells: a sorted CD56 or NKG2C T cell subset, CD4+ or CD8+ T cells, or bulk PBMC T cells (not recorded which). This receptor was obtained from a man aged 18 to 70 in good health. This rearrangement joins TRBV5-1 to TRBJ1-1. CDR3 in amino acids: CASSLGSAGGLNTEAFF.